The present entry profiles one T cell receptor beta chain with its context. Its antigen remains unknown. It was with a sample-barcoded 5' primer and a J-beta primer mix that a second PCR of roughly 6 to 11 cycles was run. A template-switch adaptor containing 12 random nucleotides labeled each cDNA molecule. MiXCR was run by TCRdb on the 5' RACE reads, yielding one entry per CDR3 protein. The sample contains roughly 2 million distinct CDR3 sequences, 49% of which appear only once. This CDR3 has 15 amino acids. V was clipped by 3 bases and J by 6 bases, with 17 bases between them. Germline V gives CDR1 SGDLS, CDR2 YYNGEE. The data were obtained in a study of blood T cells in healthy people across ages. Whole-study findings and limits: The recorded TCR beta diversity per million T cells decreased in a roughly linear manner with age.

This chain links TRBV9 with TRBJ2-3, with a weak D call TRBD1 (7 bases). Sequences were obtained from blood. The TCR was taken from a woman aged 40 to 50 in good health. The CDR3 region is CASSDAGGLLDTQYF. The DNA of the CDR3 is TGTGCCAGCAGCGACGCAGGGGGGCTTCTGGATACGCAGTATTTT. Combining the CDR3 with reference TRBV9 and TRBJ2-3 gives the whole variable domain DSGVTQTPKHLITATGQRVTLRCSPRSGDLSVYWYQQSLDQGLQFLIQYYNGEERAKGNILERFSAQQFPDLHSELNLSSLELGDSALYFCASSDAGGLLDTQYFGPGTRLTVL.